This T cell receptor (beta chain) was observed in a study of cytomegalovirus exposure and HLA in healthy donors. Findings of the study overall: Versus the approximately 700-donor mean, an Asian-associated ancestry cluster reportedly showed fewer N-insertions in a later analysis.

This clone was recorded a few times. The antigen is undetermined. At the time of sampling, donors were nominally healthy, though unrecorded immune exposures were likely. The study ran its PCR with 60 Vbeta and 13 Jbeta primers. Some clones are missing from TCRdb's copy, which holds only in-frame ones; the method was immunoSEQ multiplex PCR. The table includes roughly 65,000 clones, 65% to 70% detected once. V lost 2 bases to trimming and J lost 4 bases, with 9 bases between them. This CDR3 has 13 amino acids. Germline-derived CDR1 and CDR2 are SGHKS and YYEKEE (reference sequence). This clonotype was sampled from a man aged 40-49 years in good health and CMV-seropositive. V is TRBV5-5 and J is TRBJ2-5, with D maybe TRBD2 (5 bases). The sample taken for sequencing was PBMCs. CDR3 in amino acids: CASSFGGLETQYF. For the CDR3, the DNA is TGTGCCAGCAGCTTCGGCGGGCTAGAGACCCAGTACTTC. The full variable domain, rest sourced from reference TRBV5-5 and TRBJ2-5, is DAGVTQSPTHLIKTRGQQVTLRCSPISGHKSVSWYQQVLGQGPQFIFQYYEKEERGRGNFPDRFSARQFPNYSSELNVNALLLGDSALYLCASSFGGLETQYFGPGTRLLVL.